The clone carrying this T cell receptor beta chain was detected many times. Its specificity is not known. TCRdb independently ran MiXCR on the reads; one entry per CDR3 protein. The table has 60,000 to 65,000 distinct CDR3 sequences, over 20% seen once. Germline V gives CDR1 MNHEY, CDR2 SVGEGT. The V end lost 2 bases, the J end lost 4 bases, and 14 bases lay between the germline ends. CDR3 length: 15 amino acids. The data are from a study of lung T cells in sarcoidosis with Löfgren's syndrome. Background on the study: Analyses focused on Löfgren's syndrome patients. Whole-study results and caveats: These T cells were suggested, not shown, to recognize a putative antigen. Multiple Löfgren's syndrome patients reportedly shared TRAV12-1 and TRBV2 CDR3 motifs, suggesting public CD4+ TCRs. TRAV12-1 and TRBV2 were reportedly most expanded in Löfgren's patients.

The J gene is TRBJ1-1, the V gene TRBV6-2 or TRBV6-3, with D possibly being TRBD1 (5 bases). Input material: CD4+ T cells from PBMCs. The receptor was derived from a human donor with sarcoidosis (Löfgren's syndrome or another form), or a control subject (not recorded which). CDR3 amino acids: CASSYRGMVSTEAFF. CDR3 bases: TGTGCCAGCAGTTACAGGGGAATGGTAAGCACTGAAGCTTTCTTT.